One and the same sample provided the 13 T cell receptor beta chains below, sequenced in a study of blood T cell repertoires in COVID-19. Only in-frame clones appear in the TCRdb table, and some are missing; sequencing was by immunoSEQ multiplex PCR. This sample yields some 300,000 clones, of which just under 90% are seen a single time; 2.9% belongs to the top ten. Sample: PBMCs or T cells enriched from blood (not recorded which). These TCRs come from a woman in her 50s who had been exposed to COVID-19.

The chain carries TRBV2 and TRBJ2-1, with 9 bases lining up with TRBD1. V was pared by 3 bases and J by 8 bases, with 8 bases of the junction left unmatched. This CDR3 contains 15 residues. Germline CDR1 and CDR2: SNHLY and FYNNEI. CDR3 sequence reads: CASSDLGTGRHEQFF. Written as DNA, the CDR3 is TGTGCCAGCAGTGATCTCGGGACAGGGCGGCATGAGCAGTTCTTC.

This clone was counted between two and nine times. This sequence joins TRBV28 and TRBJ1-6; weak D call: TRBD1 (5 bases). Trimming took off 6 bases at V and 7 bases at J, with 16 bases between the two ends. The CDR3 totals 15 residues. From germline, CDR1 is MDHEN and CDR2 SYDVKM. The CDR3 DNA is TGTGCCAGCAGGTTGGACCGGGGGGAGAATTCACCCCTCCACTTT. Translation gives CASRLDRGENSPLHF.

This rearrangement joins TRBV20-1 to TRBJ2-3; TRBD2 might be the D (6 bases). This CDR3 has 19 amino acids. Between the trimmed V and J ends, which lost 3 bases and 2 bases, there was a span of 27 bases. Germline loops: CDR1 DFQATT, CDR2 SNEGSKA (reference sequence). The CDR3 DNA follows: TGCAGTGCTAGTGTTGTGGCTTCGGTGGTAGCGGACTTCACAGATACGCAGTATTTT. This encodes CSASVVASVVADFTDTQYF.

The chain has TRBV5-5 and TRBJ1-5, with unresolved D. The V gene lost 0 bases and the J gene lost 3 bases, with 10 bases spanning the gap. The CDR3 spans 15 residues. Per the germline V gene, CDR1 is SGHKS and CDR2 is YYEKEE (reference sequence). The CDR3 DNA is TGTGCCAGCAGCTTGGGACATCTTATCAATCAGCCCCAGCATTTT. Translating it yields CASSLGHLINQPQHF.

The chain uses TRBV11-2 and TRBJ2-1; tentatively, D is TRBD1 (5 bases). Trimming removed 3 bases from V and 6 bases from J, with 9 bases in between. From germline, CDR1 is SGHAT and CDR2 FQNNGV. CDR3 length: 13 residues. The CDR3 here is CASSFQGSNEQFF. CDR3 DNA: TGTGCCAGCAGCTTTCAGGGCAGCAATGAGCAGTTCTTC.

The table lists this clone with a count of one. The chain has TRBV20-1 and TRBJ1-1; possible D gene TRBD1, 6 bases. The CDR3 is 11 residues long. V was pared by 6 bases and J by 7 bases, with 12 bases between. CDR1 DFQATT and CDR2 SNEGSKA come from the germline V gene (reference sequence). DNA for the CDR3: TGCAGTGCCGCGGGGGGACATGAAGCTTTCTTT. Protein product: CSAAGGHEAFF.

The chain joins TRBV15 to TRBJ1-5; 10 bases agree with TRBD1. The CDR3 runs to 14 residues. Losses at the gene ends were 5 bases for V and 4 bases for J; bases not matched to a gene: 2. Germline V gene sequence: CDR1 LNHNV, CDR2 YYDKDF (reference sequence). In DNA form, the CDR3 reads TGTGCCACCAGCGGGGACAGGGGAAATCAGCCCCAGCATTTT. It specifies CATSGDRGNQPQHF.

The chain carries TRBV19 and TRBJ2-5; 15 bases match TRBD2. The CDR3 runs 17 residues. V was clipped by 5 bases and J by 5 bases; unmatched bases: 9. CDR1 and CDR2 from the germline V gene are LNHDA and SQIVND (reference sequence). The CDR3 here is CASSPRTSGGARETQYF. The CDR3 region has the DNA TGTGCCAGTAGTCCGCGGACTAGCGGGGGGGCCAGGGAGACCCAGTACTTC.

The rearrangement links TRBV21-1 to TRBJ2-5; the D call in the table, TRBD2, was not verified against the DNA. TRBV21-1 is a recognized pseudogene. The CDR3 runs 18 residues. CDR3 coding DNA: TGTGCCAGCAGCTCCAAAGGTGGGGAGGACCCCCCAAGGGAGACCCAGTACTTC. Translating it yields CASSSKGGEDPPRETQYF.

The chain uses TRBV19 and TRBJ2-7; maybe TRBD2 (6 bases). The CDR3 extends over 16 amino acids. Germline V gene data show CDR1 as LNHDA and CDR2 as SQIVND (reference sequence). Trimming left V 5 bases short and J 3 bases short, with 20 bases between. CDR3 coding DNA: TGTGCCAGTAGTCTCCAGCCGATGGGCGGGGACTACGAGCAGTACTTC. Protein product: CASSLQPMGGDYEQYF.

This clone has a single count. The chain is built from TRBV6-2 or TRBV6-3 and TRBJ2-3; 9 bases map to TRBD1. The V gene end was trimmed by 5 bases and the J gene end by 10 bases; junction bases not matched to a gene: 10. The CDR3 loop spans 14 amino acids. Per germline, CDR1 MNHEY and CDR2 SVGEGT. The CDR3 nucleotides are TGTGCCAGCAGTCGGACAGGGGTAACCCATCCGCAGTATTTT. Its translation is CASSRTGVTHPQYF.

This clone was observed a handful of times. The sample carries other DNA sequences with the same CDR3. The V and J genes are TRBV4-2 and TRBJ2-7; TRBD2 aligns across 11 bases. After removal of 0 bases from V and 3 bases from J, the junction contained 1 base not matched to a gene. Germline CDR1 is LGHNA and CDR2 is YNFKEQ. The CDR3 totals 15 residues. The DNA for the CDR3 is TGTGCCAGCAGCCAAGATACTAGCGGGAGCTACGAGCAGTACTTC. Encoded protein: CASSQDTSGSYEQYF.

The V and J genes are TRBV30 and TRBJ1-5; the D gene is possibly TRBD1 (6 bases). The germline V and J ends were trimmed by 4 bases and 3 bases, with 10 bases remaining between them. The CDR3 is 13 residues long. Germline CDR1 reads GTSNPN; CDR2 reads SVGIG (reference sequence). The CDR3 sequence is CAWNGQLNQPQHF. CDR3 DNA sequence: TGTGCCTGGAACGGACAGCTCAATCAGCCCCAGCATTTT.